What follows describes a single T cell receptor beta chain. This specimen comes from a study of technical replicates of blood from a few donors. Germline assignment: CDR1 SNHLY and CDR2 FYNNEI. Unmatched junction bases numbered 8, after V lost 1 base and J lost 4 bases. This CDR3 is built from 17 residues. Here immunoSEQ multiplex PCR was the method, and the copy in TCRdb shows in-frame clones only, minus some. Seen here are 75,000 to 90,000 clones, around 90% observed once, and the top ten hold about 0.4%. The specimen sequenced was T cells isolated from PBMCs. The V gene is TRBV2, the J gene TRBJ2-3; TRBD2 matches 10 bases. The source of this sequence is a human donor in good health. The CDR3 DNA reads TGTGCCAGCAGTGAAGTTGCTAGCGGGAGTACCTCAGATACGCAGTATTTT. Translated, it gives CASSEVASGSTSDTQYF.